The next 12 T cell receptor beta chains were all read from a single sample in a study of shared clonotypes between healthy human individuals. Clones were read by immunoSEQ multiplex PCR, and TCRdb kept only the in-frame ones, dropping some. The sample records approximately 740,000 clones, around 93% being singletons. CD45RO-negative, CCR7-positively selected cells formed the naive CD8 fraction, excluding terminally differentiated effector memory CD45RA+ cells. Sequenced material: naive CD8+ T cells sorted from blood. These receptors all come from a man aged 30 to 45 in good health.

The J gene is TRBJ2-7, the V gene TRBV19; 14 bases match TRBD2. The ends lost 4 bases at V and 2 bases at J; junction bases unmatched: 1. The germline CDR1 and CDR2 sequences are LNHDA and SQIVND (reference sequence). This CDR3 spans 15 amino acids. The CDR3: CASSTGLAGAYEQYF. CDR3 in DNA: TGTGCCAGTAGTACGGGACTAGCGGGGGCCTACGAGCAGTACTTC. Based on the CDR3 plus reference TRBV19 and TRBJ2-7, the full variable domain is DGGITQSPKYLFRKEGQNVTLSCEQNLNHDAMYWYRQDPGQGLRLIYYSQIVNDFQKGDIAEGYSVSREKKESFPLTVTSAQKNPTAFYLCASSTGLAGAYEQYFGPGTRLTVT.

This rearrangement joins TRBV28 to TRBJ2-1, with D possibly matching TRBD1 (5 bases). The V end lost 1 base, the J end lost 5 bases, and 9 bases lay between the germline ends. The CDR3 is 14 amino acids. From germline, CDR1 is MDHEN and CDR2 SYDVKM. CDR3 nucleotide sequence: TGTGCCAGCAGTTTATCTACAGGTAACAATGAGCAGTTCTTC. Protein: CASSLSTGNNEQFF.

The J gene is TRBJ2-5, the V gene TRBV5-5; D unresolved. V was trimmed by 1 base and J by 1 base, leaving 5 bases between them. Germline CDR1 reads SGHKS; CDR2 reads YYEKEE (reference sequence). The CDR3 covers 13 residues. CDR3 nucleotide sequence: TGTGCCAGCAGCTTGTACGTCCAAGAGACCCAGTACTTC. It codes for CASSLYVQETQYF. The complete variable domain, with remaining parts taken from reference TRBV5-5 and TRBJ2-5, reads DAGVTQSPTHLIKTRGQQVTLRCSPISGHKSVSWYQQVLGQGPQFIFQYYEKEERGRGNFPDRFSARQFPNYSSELNVNALLLGDSALYLCASSLYVQETQYFGPGTRLLVL.

The J gene is TRBJ2-2, the V gene TRBV13; no firm D call. Deletions cut 0 bases from V and 0 bases from J, with 14 bases between. There are 18 residues in the CDR3. Germline V gives CDR1 PRHDT, CDR2 FYEKMQ (reference sequence). CDR3 DNA: TGTGCCAGCAGCTTAGGGCTCGTGGGCGAGACGAACACCGGGGAGCTGTTTTTT. Its translation: CASSLGLVGETNTGELFF.

The chain uses TRBV7-9 and TRBJ2-1; 8 bases align to TRBD1. CDR1 is SEHNR and CDR2 is FQNEAQ in the germline V gene (reference sequence). The CDR3 extends over 16 amino acids. J lost 6 bases, V lost 4 bases, and 11 bases had no gene match. CDR3 protein: CASSSQGARLGNEQFF. CDR3 nucleotides: TGTGCCAGCAGCTCTCAGGGGGCACGGTTAGGCAATGAGCAGTTCTTC.

The V gene is TRBV30, the J gene TRBJ2-6; TRBD1 or TRBD2 may be the D gene (6 bases each). The V gene lost 0 bases and the J gene lost 3 bases, with 12 bases spanning the gap. The CDR3 sequence is 16 residues long. CDR1 and CDR2 from the germline V gene are GTSNPN and SVGIG (reference sequence). CDR3 in amino acids: CAWSVPRGHGANVLTF. The CDR3 nucleotides read TGTGCCTGGAGTGTACCCCGGGGGCATGGGGCCAACGTCCTGACTTTC.

The sample holds one count of this clone. The chain joins TRBV7-2 to TRBJ2-7; D unclear. Germline V gene data show CDR1 as SGHTA and CDR2 as FQGNSA. The CDR3 is 13 residues long. Trimming left V 1 base short and J 0 bases short, with 4 bases between. The CDR3 spells CASSLGFSYEQYF. For the CDR3, the DNA is TGTGCCAGCAGCTTAGGGTTCTCCTACGAGCAGTACTTC.

This clone was picked up one time. Other DNA sequences in the sample encode the same CDR3. The chain uses TRBV27 and TRBJ2-7; D not certain. From germline, CDR1 is MNHEY and CDR2 SMNVEV (reference sequence). V dropped 3 bases and J dropped 3 bases, with 9 bases sitting between them. The CDR3 covers 13 residues. The CDR3 DNA follows: TGTGCCAGCAGTTTCTCGGATAGCTACGAGCAGTACTTC. Amino acid sequence: CASSFSDSYEQYF.

The rearrangement joins TRBV28 to TRBJ2-2; 8 bases are a match to TRBD1. Germline lookup yields CDR1 MDHEN and CDR2 SYDVKM. The CDR3 is 16 residues long. V dropped 0 bases and J dropped 1; count of bases not matched to a gene: 1. The CDR3 loop is CASSLWGQENTGELFF. CDR3 DNA sequence: TGTGCCAGCAGTTTATGGGGACAGGAGAACACCGGGGAGCTGTTTTTT.

V is TRBV5-1 and J is TRBJ1-1; D not certain. The CDR3 has 17 residues. V shed 1 base and J shed 2 bases, with 18 bases lying between them. CDR1 is SGHRS and CDR2 is YFSETQ in the germline V gene. CDR3 loop: CASSLLSRTVANTEAFF. The CDR3 DNA sequence: TGCGCCAGCAGCTTGTTGAGCCGGACGGTTGCAAACACTGAAGCTTTCTTT.

This clone was found once. This chain connects TRBV28 to TRBJ2-5; possibly TRBD1 for D (6 bases). The CDR3 has 13 amino acids. Germline CDR1 MDHEN, CDR2 SYDVKM. V shed 8 bases and J shed 3 bases, with 13 bases lying between them. The CDR3 DNA follows: TGTGCCAGCCAAAGGACAGACGAAGAGACCCAGTACTTC. This gives the protein CASQRTDEETQYF.

The chain links TRBV27 to TRBJ2-7; D is perhaps TRBD2 (5 bases). CDR3 length: 12 amino acids. V was trimmed by 6 bases and J by 5 bases, leaving 11 bases between them. The germline gives CDR1 MNHEY, CDR2 SMNVEV (reference sequence). CDR3 sequence (DNA): TGTGCCAGCAGCCCCAGCGGTCACGAGCAGTACTTC. As protein: CASSPSGHEQYF.